The clone carrying this T cell receptor beta chain occurred many times. Ligated cDNA underwent four rounds of PCR with nested alpha and beta constant region primers and SP2. Alpha and beta constant region primers primed reverse transcription for blood and skin samples. TCRdb reanalysed the 5' RACE reads using MiXCR and keeps one entry per CDR3 protein. The top ten clones hold approximately 9.7% of a sample with 55,000 to 70,000 distinct CDR3 sequences, about 7.1% of them seen once. The sample belongs to a study of naive and memory T cell subsets. The library had UMIs added by 3' ligation of an oligonucleotide to TCR cDNA. Reverse transcription used DNase-treated unsorted total RNA, aiming for roughly 1 to 1,100 ng. The germline V gene encodes CDR1 SGDLS and CDR2 YYNGEE. The CDR3 is made up of 13 amino acids. Trimming removed 0 bases from V and 10 bases from J, with 13 bases in between.

The sequence was obtained from a female donor in good health. The V call is TRBV9, the J call TRBJ1-1; D unclear. CDR3 amino acids: CASSVGETRGAFF. The CDR3 DNA reads as TGTGCCAGCAGCGTAGGGGAGACCCGAGGAGCTTTCTTT.